Presented here are 13 T cell receptor beta chains from one specimen sequenced in a study of T cell changes during pregnancy in multiple sclerosis (dated by TCRdb to the late 2010s). Library preparation was by the immunoSEQ multiplex PCR assay. TCRdb provides this immuneACCESS table in a form limited to in-frame rearrangements. Some clones are lacking; in checked studies, under half of them reflect an unresolved V gene, and why the rest are absent is not known. The sample table shows 50,000 to 60,000 clones, and 80% to 95% are seen once. Approximately 0.18% of the sample comes from the top ten. Specimen: CD4+ T cells from peripheral blood mononuclear cells, collected after pregnancy. The receptors shown here come from a female donor in good health, enrolled as a control in a pregnancy study.

This rearrangement joins TRBV15 to TRBJ2-6, with D hard to call. Trimming shortened V by 1 base and J by 4 bases, and 20 bases separated the two germline ends. In germline, CDR1 is LNHNV, CDR2 YYDKDF (reference sequence). The CDR3 loop spans 19 amino acids. The CDR3 loop is CATSRVPGPAIIGANVLTF. In DNA form, the CDR3 reads TGTGCCACCAGCAGAGTCCCTGGGCCGGCCATCATCGGGGCCAACGTCCTGACTTTC.

This clone was recorded once. V gene TRBV5-1 combines with J gene TRBJ2-5, with D maybe TRBD2 (6 bases). V gave up 2 bases and J gave up 1 base, with 18 bases separating them. From germline, CDR1 is SGHRS and CDR2 YFSETQ. The length of the CDR3 is 17 residues. CDR3 nucleotide sequence: TGCGCCAGCAGCTTTGGCGGGGTCGGCCCGCTCCAAGAGACCCAGTACTTC. Protein product: CASSFGGVGPLQETQYF. The variable domain in full, completed from reference TRBV5-1 and TRBJ2-5, reads KAGVTQTPRYLIKTRGQQVTLSCSPISGHRSVSWYQQTPGQGLQFLFEYFSETQRNKGNFPGRFSGRQFSNSRSEMNVSTLELGDSALYLCASSFGGVGPLQETQYFGPGTRLLVL.

The rearrangement joins TRBV28 to TRBJ1-6; D gene uncertain. Trimming cost V 8 bases and J 5 bases, with 10 bases left between them. Germline assignment: CDR1 MDHEN and CDR2 SYDVKM. CDR3 size: 13 residues. CDR3 loop: CASRRGNNSPLHF. CDR3 sequence (DNA): TGTGCCAGCCGACGGGGTAATAATTCACCCCTCCACTTT. Together with reference TRBV28 and TRBJ1-6, the CDR3 gives the full variable domain: DVKVTQSSRYLVKRTGEKVFLECVQDMDHENMFWYRQDPGLGLRLIYFSYDVKMKEKGDIPEGYSVSREKKERFSLILESASTNQTSMYLCASRRGNNSPLHFGNGTRLTVT.

V usage is TRBV2 and J usage is TRBJ2-2, with no clear D. This CDR3 region has 18 residues. Germline lookup yields CDR1 SNHLY and CDR2 FYNNEI. Trimming cost V 4 bases and J 0 bases, with 18 bases left between them. The CDR3 coding sequence is TGTGCCAGCAGTGCCGGTTGGCGGCATACCACGAACACCGGGGAGCTGTTTTTT. Its translation is CASSAGWRHTTNTGELFF.

The chain has TRBV11-3 and TRBJ2-2, with a possible D match to TRBD1 (5 bases). The CDR3 runs to 16 residues. V was trimmed by 1 base and J by 6 bases, leaving 15 bases between them. Germline V gene data show CDR1 as SGHNT and CDR2 as YENEEA. Here the CDR3 reads CASSLGRPLGAGELFF. DNA of the CDR3: TGTGCCAGCAGCTTAGGTCGGCCCCTAGGGGCCGGGGAGCTGTTTTTT.

The chain combines TRBV19 with TRBJ2-7; 8 nucleotides match TRBD1. V lost 5 bases and J lost 7; bases outside the gene matches: 7. The CDR3 spans 13 residues. Per the germline V gene, CDR1 is LNHDA and CDR2 is SQIVND (reference sequence). The CDR3 sequence is CASSSQGAREQYF. The CDR3 DNA follows: TGTGCCAGTAGTTCGCAGGGGGCGCGGGAGCAGTACTTC. Combining the CDR3 with reference TRBV19 and TRBJ2-7 gives the whole variable domain DGGITQSPKYLFRKEGQNVTLSCEQNLNHDAMYWYRQDPGQGLRLIYYSQIVNDFQKGDIAEGYSVSREKKESFPLTVTSAQKNPTAFYLCASSSQGAREQYFGPGTRLTVT.

This clone was counted only a few times. The chain employs TRBV2 and TRBJ1-5, with TRBD1 as a possible D gene (5 bases). Germline V gene sequence: CDR1 SNHLY, CDR2 FYNNEI. Trimming left V 7 bases short and J 4 bases short, with 20 bases between. The CDR3 is 16 residues long. For the CDR3, the DNA is TGTGCCAGCAACCCCGGTGGGAGGGGTACTAATCAGCCCCAGCATTTT. As protein: CASNPGGRGTNQPQHF.

The chain combines TRBV4-1 with TRBJ1-1; D gene ambiguous. There are 14 residues in the CDR3. Germline V gene lookup returns CDR1 MGHRA and CDR2 YSYEKL. Between the trimmed V and J ends, which lost 4 bases and 7 bases, there was a span of 16 bases. The CDR3 DNA sequence: TGCGCCAGCAGCCCTCTCCCCAACAGAATTGAAGCTTTCTTT. Translating gives CASSPLPNRIEAFF.

The chain has TRBV5-1 and TRBJ1-5; a possible D gene is TRBD1 (6 bases). Per germline, CDR1 SGHRS and CDR2 YFSETQ. V gave up 4 bases and J gave up 4 bases, with 9 bases separating them. There are 13 residues in the CDR3. Here the CDR3 reads CASSPRGNQPQHF. As DNA, the CDR3 is TGCGCCAGCAGCCCGAGGGGGAATCAGCCCCAGCATTTT.

This clone was found a few times. V usage is TRBV6-5 and J usage is TRBJ1-6; no definite D call. The CDR3 runs to 12 residues. Germline CDR1 MNHEY, CDR2 SVGAGI. Trimming took 0 bases from V and 12 from J, leaving 6 bases between them. The CDR3 coding sequence is TGTGCCAGCAGTTACTCCCCCGGACCCCTCCACTTT. It codes for CASSYSPGPLHF.

This chain links TRBV29-1 with TRBJ2-5, with TRBD2 matching over 9 bases. V dropped 4 bases and J dropped 4; count of bases not matched to a gene: 7. The CDR3 sequence is 14 residues long. Germline CDR1 SQVTM, CDR2 ANQGSEA. CDR3 DNA sequence: TGCAGCGTTGGGGTTAGCGGGGGTCGAGAGACCCAGTACTTC. Translating it yields CSVGVSGGRETQYF.

The genes are TRBV18 and TRBJ1-2; TRBD1 aligns across 7 bases. The junction had 11 bases not matched to a gene; V was cut back by 0 bases and J by 4 bases. This CDR3 is built from 17 residues. Germline assignment: CDR1 KGHSH and CDR2 LQKENI. The CDR3 loop is CASSPPHGGQAGYGYTF. Here the CDR3 DNA reads TGTGCCAGCTCACCACCCCATGGTGGACAGGCGGGCTATGGCTACACCTTC.

The chain recombines TRBV20-1 with TRBJ1-2; D gene unclear. The V end was cut by 5 bases, the J end by 3 bases, with 7 bases between. This CDR3 is built from 11 residues. Germline CDR1 is DFQATT and CDR2 is SNEGSKA (reference sequence). This CDR3 reads CSAAGYYGYTF. CDR3 DNA sequence: TGCAGTGCTGCGGGATACTATGGCTACACCTTC.